This entry features one T cell receptor beta chain sequence. Assay used: immunoSEQ multiplex PCR; TCRdb lists only in-frame clones, some missing. The sample carries some 370,000 clones, around 89% recorded once. The CDR3 is made up of 13 amino acids. Germline V gene sequence: CDR1 SQVTM, CDR2 ANQGSEA. V lost 2 bases, J lost 4 bases, and 11 bases lay in between. The sample originates from a study of blood T cell repertoires in COVID-19. This TCR came from a man aged 40-50 years with acute or convalescent COVID-19. This chain uses TRBV29-1 with TRBJ1-1; unclear D gene. Source material: peripheral blood. The CDR3 region is CSVETPSATEAFF. For the CDR3, the DNA is TGCAGCGTTGAAACCCCTAGTGCCACTGAAGCTTTCTTT.